One sample yielded the 23 T cell receptor beta chains listed below, sequenced in a study of a mutant IDH1 vaccine in newly diagnosed glioma. Their antigens remain unidentified. The table came from immunoSEQ multiplex PCR; TCRdb's copy has only in-frame clones and leaves some out. Among about 30,000 clones listed, about four fifths were seen once. Indicated time point: week 5, during vaccination. In every dose of vaccine, 300 ug of mutant IDH1 20-mer peptide was given alongside topical imiquimod. This specimen was PBMCs, taken from a glioma patient whose treatment included an IDH1 peptide vaccine. These receptors were collected from a man aged 30 to 45 with glioma.

This clone was recorded only once. The rearrangement joins TRBV13 to TRBJ1-4; D uncertain. The CDR3 runs 15 residues. Germline V gene sequence: CDR1 PRHDT, CDR2 FYEKMQ (reference sequence). Trimming left V 1 base short and J 0 bases short, with 6 bases between. This CDR3 is CASSLAGATNEKLFF. The CDR3 coding sequence is TGTGCCAGCAGCTTAGCCGGAGCAACTAATGAAAAACTGTTTTTT. The full variable domain, rest sourced from reference TRBV13 and TRBJ1-4, is AAGVIQSPRHLIKEKRETATLKCYPIPRHDTVYWYQQGPGQDPQFLISFYEKMQSDKGSIPDRFSAQQFSDYHSELNMSSLELGDSALYFCASSLAGATNEKLFFGSGTQLSVL.

The rearrangement uses TRBV7-9 and TRBJ2-1; 7 nucleotides align to TRBD1. The V segment lost 2 bases and the J segment 5 bases; nucleotides outside the gene matches: 6. Per germline, CDR1 SEHNR and CDR2 FQNEAQ (reference sequence). The CDR3 spans 15 residues. As DNA, the CDR3 is TGTGCCAGCAGCTTACGGCGACAGGGTGACAATGAGCAGTTCTTC. Its translation is CASSLRRQGDNEQFF.

This clone was counted only a few times. The CDR3 nucleotides are TGCGCCAGCAGCCACCCCTTAAGGGGGCGTGAAAAACTGTTTTTT. Translating gives CASSHPLRGREKLFF. The rearrangement joins TRBV4-1 to TRBJ1-4, with TRBD1 matching 7 bases. The CDR3 contains 15 residues. Per germline, CDR1 MGHRA and CDR2 YSYEKL. V was pared by 3 bases and J by 7 bases, with 8 bases of the junction left unmatched.

The chain joins TRBV9 to TRBJ2-7; no reliable D call. CDR1 SGDLS and CDR2 YYNGEE come from the germline V gene. This CDR3 comprises 16 residues. The V end lost 0 bases, the J end lost 0 bases, and 13 bases lay between the germline ends. The CDR3 sequence is CASSVAIAQSSYEQYF. For the CDR3, the DNA is TGTGCCAGCAGCGTAGCTATAGCCCAAAGCTCCTACGAGCAGTACTTC.

This rearrangement joins TRBV18 to TRBJ1-4, with 8 bases lining up with TRBD1. Germline CDR1 reads KGHSH; CDR2 reads LQKENI. The CDR3 loop spans 15 amino acids. V trimming: 2 bases; J trimming: 8 bases; junction bases outside the gene matches: 7. The CDR3 bases are TGTGCCAGCTCACCATCAGACAGGGGAAAAGAAAAACTGTTTTTT. Its translation is CASSPSDRGKEKLFF.

The V call is TRBV7-9, the J call TRBJ2-5, with D possibly being TRBD1 or TRBD2 (6 bases each). The V and J ends lost 0 bases and 5 bases respectively, with 10 bases between them. The CDR3 has 14 residues. CDR1 and CDR2 from the germline V gene are SEHNR and FQNEAQ (reference sequence). As DNA, the CDR3 is TGTGCCAGCAGCTTAGCCGGGGGCCTTGAGACCCAGTACTTC. This encodes CASSLAGGLETQYF.

This clone was picked up a small number of times. The V gene is TRBV30, the J gene TRBJ1-1; no clear D gene. The CDR3 is 11 amino acids. Per the germline V gene, CDR1 is GTSNPN and CDR2 is SVGIG (reference sequence). Trimming pared 8 bases from V and 3 bases from J, leaving 10 bases between. In nucleotides, the CDR3 is TGTGCCGCCGGCCAGGACACTGAAGCTTTCTTT. Its protein product is CAAGQDTEAFF. The full variable domain, its missing parts supplied by reference TRBV30 and TRBJ1-1, is SQTIHQWPATLVQPVGSPLSLECTVEGTSNPNLYWYRQAAGRGLQLLFYSVGIGQISSEVPQNLSASRPQDRQFILSSKKLLLSDSGFYLCAAGQDTEAFFGQGTRLTVV.

This chain uses TRBV5-1 with TRBJ2-5; 8 bases line up with TRBD2. V was clipped by 2 bases and J by 4 bases; unmatched bases: 7. Per germline, CDR1 SGHRS and CDR2 YFSETQ. The CDR3 contains 15 residues. CDR3 sequence: CASSLPGGAAETQYF. The CDR3 DNA sequence: TGCGCCAGCAGCTTACCCGGGGGGGCCGCAGAGACCCAGTACTTC.

This chain links TRBV7-2 with TRBJ2-1; no definite D call. Germline lookup yields CDR1 SGHTA and CDR2 FQGNSA. Trimming pared 1 base from V and 5 bases from J, leaving 6 bases between. There are 13 residues in the CDR3. The chain's CDR3 is CASSLGLNNEQFF. The CDR3 nucleotides read TGTGCCAGCAGCTTAGGCTTAAACAATGAGCAGTTCTTC.

The count of this clone is one. The chain combines TRBV30 with TRBJ2-5, with 7 bases that match TRBD2. The germline V gene has CDR1 GTSNPN and CDR2 SVGIG (reference sequence). The J segment lost 5 bases and the V segment lost 0 bases, leaving 3 bases of the junction unmatched. The CDR3 runs 13 residues. CDR3 bases: TGTGCCTGGAGTGTTCAGGGAGGGGAGACCCAGTACTTC. It specifies CAWSVQGGETQYF.

The chain is built from TRBV6-5 and TRBJ2-5, with D possibly TRBD1 on 6 matching bases. The CDR3 length is 13 residues. Trimming shortened V by 8 bases and J by 3 bases, and 13 bases separated the two germline ends. Germline V CDR1 and CDR2: MNHEY, SVGAGI. The CDR3 DNA sequence: TGTGCCAGCGCCGTGGGGGCCGAAGAGACCCAGTACTTC. It is translated as CASAVGAEETQYF.

This clone was detected only a few times. The chain uses TRBV27 and TRBJ1-5, with 7 bases aligning to TRBD1. The CDR3 consists of 16 residues. The germline V gene has CDR1 MNHEY and CDR2 SMNVEV (reference sequence). Trimming cost V 4 bases and J 3 bases; bases outside gene matches: 9. CDR3 residues: CASSSTGEGNNQPQHF. CDR3 DNA sequence: TGTGCCAGCAGTTCCACAGGGGAAGGAAACAATCAGCCCCAGCATTTT.

The rearrangement joins TRBV18 to TRBJ1-2, with 9 bases matching TRBD1. This CDR3 spans 14 amino acids. The V and J ends lost 0 bases and 8 bases, in that order; junction bases with no gene match: 4. Germline V gene data show CDR1 as KGHSH and CDR2 as LQKENI. The DNA of the CDR3 is TGTGCCAGCTCACCACCGGGACAGGGCCACGGCTACACCTTC. Protein product: CASSPPGQGHGYTF.

The rearrangement links TRBV6-1 to TRBJ1-1, with a possible D match to TRBD1 (5 bases). The CDR3 has 16 amino acids. Deletions cut 0 bases from V and 1 base from J, with 12 bases between. Germline loops: CDR1 MNHNS, CDR2 SASEGT. CDR3 amino acids: CASSEAGGIWNTEAFF. The CDR3 region has the DNA TGTGCCAGCAGTGAAGCGGGGGGGATCTGGAACACTGAAGCTTTCTTT.

J is TRBJ2-5 and V is TRBV25-1, with D perhaps TRBD1 or TRBD2 (5 bases each). Trimming pared 5 bases from V and 1 base from J, leaving 11 bases between. The CDR3 spans 14 residues. Germline CDR1 and CDR2: MGHDK and SYGVNS. CDR3 coding DNA: TGTGCCAGCAGTCTCCCGGGGACCCAAGAGACCCAGTACTTC. Its protein product is CASSLPGTQETQYF.

The chain combines TRBV11-2 with TRBJ1-4, with D possibly matching TRBD1 (5 bases). Germline lookup yields CDR1 SGHAT and CDR2 FQNNGV. The CDR3 contains 16 residues. The V gene lost 4 bases and the J gene lost 2 bases, with 14 bases spanning the gap. CDR3 loop: CASSSKAGPTNEKLFF. The DNA for the CDR3 is TGTGCCAGCAGCTCGAAGGCGGGGCCTACTAATGAAAAACTGTTTTTT.

This clone has a single count. This rearrangement joins TRBV21-1 to TRBJ2-7. TRBV21-1 constitutes a pseudogene. The CDR3 covers 13 residues. The CDR3 DNA follows: TGTGCCAGCCCTAAGGACCGACCCTACGAGCAGTACTTC. Translating gives CASPKDRPYEQYF.

This chain uses TRBV2 with TRBJ2-7; 9 bases fit TRBD1. Trimming took 7 bases from V and 9 from J; bases not matched to a gene: 10. The CDR3 sequence is 13 residues long. The germline CDR1 and CDR2 sequences are SNHLY and FYNNEI. For the CDR3, the DNA is TGTGCCAGCATTACGGGACAGGGATCGTGGCAGTACTTC. Protein: CASITGQGSWQYF.

The gene calls are TRBV19 and TRBJ2-3; the D gene is possibly TRBD1 (6 bases). V was trimmed by 3 bases and J by 4 bases, leaving 14 bases between them. Germline V gene sequence: CDR1 LNHDA, CDR2 SQIVND (reference sequence). The CDR3 is made up of 15 amino acids. The DNA for the CDR3 is TGTGCCAGTAGTATGTCAGGGGCTATGGCAGATACGCAGTATTTT. It encodes CASSMSGAMADTQYF.

There are a few counts of this clone. The chain couples TRBV20-1 to TRBJ1-5; perhaps TRBD1 as D (5 bases). There are 11 residues in the CDR3. Trimming left V 2 bases short and J 7 bases short, with 6 bases between. Germline V gene data show CDR1 as DFQATT and CDR2 as SNEGSKA (reference sequence). Here the CDR3 reads CSARSGQPQHF. The DNA of the CDR3 is TGCAGTGCTAGATCAGGGCAGCCCCAGCATTTT.

The chain carries TRBV7-2 and TRBJ2-1, with 14 positions matching TRBD2. After removal of 5 bases from V and 8 bases from J, the junction contained 2 bases not matched to a gene. The V gene's germline CDR1 is SGHTA and CDR2 FQGNSA. The CDR3 consists of 14 residues. The CDR3 is CASSAGLAGDEQFF. CDR3 nucleotide sequence: TGTGCCAGCAGCGCGGGACTAGCGGGAGATGAGCAGTTCTTC.

The J gene is TRBJ1-1, the V gene TRBV5-5, with 7 bases fitting TRBD1. V dropped 5 bases and J dropped 0; count of bases not matched to a gene: 10. CDR1 SGHKS and CDR2 YYEKEE come from the germline V gene (reference sequence). The CDR3 runs to 16 residues. The CDR3 DNA follows: TGTGCCAGCAGACCCTGGCGGGGACAGCTGAACACTGAAGCTTTCTTT. Its protein is CASRPWRGQLNTEAFF.

This chain links TRBV27 with TRBJ2-1; D remains unclear. This CDR3 is built from 14 residues. V was pared by 2 bases and J by 0 bases, with 5 bases between. Germline assignment: CDR1 MNHEY and CDR2 SMNVEV (reference sequence). The CDR3 loop is CASSLEFSYNEQFF. CDR3 in DNA: TGTGCCAGCAGTTTAGAATTCTCCTACAATGAGCAGTTCTTC.